This T cell receptor (beta chain) was obtained from a study of shared clonotypes between healthy human individuals. Study-level points and caveats: Only blood was sampled, and tissue TCR repertoires likely differ from blood ones.

Trimming took 5 bases from V and 1 from J; bases not matched to a gene: 7. Germline V gene data show CDR1 as LNHDA and CDR2 as SQIVND (reference sequence). CDR3 length: 16 residues. Sequenced by immunoSEQ multiplex PCR; TCRdb stores in-frame clones only, minus some. The sample holds roughly 2,500,000 clones, roughly 93% seen once. Concerning this clone: Its antigen remains unidentified.

Sequencing was performed on naive CD4+ T cells from PBMCs. Subset denoted: CD45RA+ positively selected. V gene TRBV19 combines with J gene TRBJ2-3; 9 bases map to TRBD2. The receptor comes from a man between 18 and 29 years old in good health. Some clones in this sample may be carry-over from other donors' samples. CDR3 in amino acids: CASSVPTSGRTDTQYF. CDR3 DNA sequence: TGTGCCAGTAGTGTACCGACTAGCGGCCGCACAGATACGCAGTATTTT. The full variable domain, its missing parts supplied by reference TRBV19 and TRBJ2-3, is DGGITQSPKYLFRKEGQNVTLSCEQNLNHDAMYWYRQDPGQGLRLIYYSQIVNDFQKGDIAEGYSVSREKKESFPLTVTSAQKNPTAFYLCASSVPTSGRTDTQYFGPGTRLTVL.